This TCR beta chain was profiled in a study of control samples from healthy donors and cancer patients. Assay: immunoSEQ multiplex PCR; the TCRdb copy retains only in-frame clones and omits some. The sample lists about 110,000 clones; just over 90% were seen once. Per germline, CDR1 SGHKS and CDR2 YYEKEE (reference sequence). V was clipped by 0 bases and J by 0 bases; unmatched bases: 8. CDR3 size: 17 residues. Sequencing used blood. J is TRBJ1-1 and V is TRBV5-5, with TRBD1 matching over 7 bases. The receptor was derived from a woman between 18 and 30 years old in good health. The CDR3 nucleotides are TGTGCCAGCAGCTTGGCCCTGTCAGGGGGGATGAACACTGAAGCTTTCTTT. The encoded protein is CASSLALSGGMNTEAFF. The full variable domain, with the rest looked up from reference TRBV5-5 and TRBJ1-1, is DAGVTQSPTHLIKTRGQQVTLRCSPISGHKSVSWYQQVLGQGPQFIFQYYEKEERGRGNFPDRFSARQFPNYSSELNVNALLLGDSALYLCASSLALSGGMNTEAFFGQGTRLTVV.